The source of this T cell receptor (beta chain) is a study of CD8 T cells in ankylosing spondylitis. The authors made TCR beta libraries by quantitative 5'-RACE with molecular barcodes. TCRdb reprocessed the 5' RACE reads with MiXCR, giving one entry per CDR3 protein. The repertoire holds around 430,000 distinct CDR3 sequences, with approximately 17% as singletons. CDR1 and CDR2 from the germline V gene are SGHTA and FQGNSA. This CDR3 is 14 amino acids long. V lost 3 bases, J lost 1 base, and 9 bases lay in between. Points on this clonotype: The antigen remains unidentified.

Study observations and caveats: Ankylosing spondylitis blood seemed to carry a telltale TCR beta motif made of under 10 highly homologous variants.

The source material was blood, either unsorted or a sorted T cell fraction (not recorded which). The V gene is TRBV7-2, the J gene TRBJ1-1, with D uncertain. This sequence originates from a male donor with ankylosing spondylitis. The CDR3 protein is CASSLGMKNTEAFF. The CDR3 DNA is TGTGCCAGCAGCTTGGGGATGAAGAACACTGAAGCTTTCTTT.